These 20 T cell receptor beta chains were sequenced from one sample in a study of CD8 T cells in ankylosing spondylitis. TCRdb processed the 5' RACE reads anew with MiXCR; each CDR3 protein has one entry. Seen here are approximately 250,000 distinct CDR3 sequences, 24% observed once, and the top ten hold around 0.58%. The sample comprised blood, either unsorted or a sorted T cell fraction (not recorded which). Receptors were obtained from a male donor with ankylosing spondylitis or in good health (not recorded which).

This clonotype was detected once. A junction end diverges from the germline sequence, so it may reflect a read error. The chain is built from TRBV20-1 and TRBJ2-2; D possibly uses TRBD1 or TRBD2 (6 bases each). This CDR3 is built from 12 residues. CDR1 and CDR2 from the germline V gene are DFQATT and SNEGSKA (reference sequence). CDR3 DNA: TGCAGTGCCAGAGGGGGGCCCGGGGAGCTGTTTTTT. As protein: CSARGGPGELFF.

Many counts were recorded for this clonotype. The chain uses TRBV12-3 or TRBV12-4 and TRBJ2-7; D possibly corresponds to TRBD1 (7 bases). The CDR3 contains 12 residues. V lost 3 bases and J 12 bases, leaving 15 bases between the germline ends. CDR3: CASSFGRGRPYF. CDR3 nucleotide sequence: TGTGCCAGCAGTTTTGGCAGGGGGAGGCCGTACTTC.

This clonotype occurred a few times. V is TRBV12-3 or TRBV12-4 and J is TRBJ2-3; 13 bases align to TRBD2. V gave up 6 bases and J gave up 7 bases; unmatched junction bases: 4. This CDR3 has 14 residues. The chain's CDR3 is CASRQLAGGHTQYF. CDR3 nucleotide sequence: TGTGCCAGCAGACAACTAGCGGGGGGGCATACGCAGTATTTT.

As regards this clonotype: A read error may account for a junction end that differs from germline. The chain employs TRBV10-1 and TRBJ2-7, with 7 nucleotides matching TRBD2. The V gene's germline CDR1 is WNHNN and CDR2 SYGVQD (reference sequence). The CDR3 spans 14 residues. The CDR3 nucleotides are TGCGCCAGCAGTGTTGGGAGGGAATGGGACGACCAGTACTTC. As protein: CASSVGREWDDQYF.

This clonotype showed up many times. The chain employs TRBV29-1 and TRBJ2-1; D is perhaps TRBD2 (7 bases). This CDR3 is built from 12 residues. Trimming stripped 7 bases from V and 8 bases from J, with 15 bases between. Germline CDR1 reads SQVTM; CDR2 reads ANQGSEA. CDR3 DNA: TGCAGCGGGGCGACGGGGGGCGATGAGCAGTTCTTC. Protein: CSGATGGDEQFF.

This clonotype was picked up many times. The chain carries TRBV24-1 and TRBJ2-3; TRBD2 aligns across 14 bases. Germline V gives CDR1 KGHDR, CDR2 SFDVKD. The CDR3 length is 20 residues. Unmatched junction bases numbered 10, after V lost 3 bases and J lost 0 bases. In DNA form, the CDR3 reads TGTGCCACCAGTGATCTACCGACTAGCGGGGGGGCCGCTAGCACAGATACGCAGTATTTT. Translated: CATSDLPTSGGAASTDTQYF.

This clonotype was found many times. V usage is TRBV28 and J usage is TRBJ2-5, with TRBD1 identical over 8 bases. The germline CDR1 and CDR2 sequences are MDHEN and SYDVKM. V dropped 5 bases and J dropped 4; count of bases not matched to a gene: 9. This CDR3 spans 15 amino acids. The CDR3 sequence is CASSPIQGALETQYF. CDR3 nucleotide sequence: TGTGCCAGCAGTCCGATTCAGGGGGCGTTAGAGACCCAGTACTTC. Full variable domain (rest looked up from reference TRBV28 and TRBJ2-5): DVKVTQSSRYLVKRTGEKVFLECVQDMDHENMFWYRQDPGLGLRLIYFSYDVKMKEKGDIPEGYSVSREKKERFSLILESASTNQTSMYLCASSPIQGALETQYFGPGTRLLVL.

The gene calls are TRBV6-1 and TRBJ2-1; TRBD1 aligns across 7 bases. The J segment lost 4 bases and the V segment lost 3 bases, leaving 9 bases of the junction unmatched. Germline CDR1 MNHNS, CDR2 SASEGT. The CDR3 has 16 amino acids. This CDR3 is CASSDEQGRGYNEQFF. The CDR3 DNA reads TGTGCCAGCAGTGACGAACAGGGGCGCGGGTACAATGAGCAGTTCTTC.

This chain joins TRBV10-3 and TRBJ2-3; possibly TRBD1 or TRBD2 for D (5 bases each). V lost 3 bases, J lost 0 bases, and 16 bases lay in between. The CDR3 loop spans 17 amino acids. Germline V gene sequence: CDR1 ENHRY, CDR2 SYGVKD. CDR3 sequence (DNA): TGTGCCATCAGTGACGTTGTGGGGACGGCGAGCACAGATACGCAGTATTTT. Amino acids: CAISDVVGTASTDTQYF.

This clonotype was found many times. The chain employs TRBV29-1 and TRBJ2-7, with a weak D call TRBD1 (6 bases). The ends were cut back, 5 bases at V and 0 bases at J, with 11 bases in the middle. The CDR3 loop spans 13 amino acids. From germline, CDR1 is SQVTM and CDR2 ANQGSEA. The CDR3 nucleotides read TGCAGCGTTCCCGGGACAAGCTCCTACGAGCAGTACTTC. Protein sequence: CSVPGTSSYEQYF.

The chain couples TRBV6-1 to TRBJ1-6, with a possible D match to TRBD1 (6 bases). CDR1 MNHNS and CDR2 SASEGT come from the germline V gene. The CDR3 consists of 16 residues. Trimming removed 6 bases from V and 4 bases from J, with 16 bases in between. The CDR3 sequence: CASRPTGTPYNSPLHF. CDR3 nucleotide sequence: TGTGCCAGCAGACCAACCGGGACACCTTATAATTCACCCCTCCACTTT.

J is TRBJ2-7 and V is TRBV12-3 or TRBV12-4; D not resolved. V dropped 0 bases and J dropped 0 bases, with 6 bases sitting between them. CDR3 length equals 14 residues. The CDR3 loop is CASSLAWGSYEQYF. DNA for the CDR3: TGTGCCAGCAGTTTAGCATGGGGCTCCTACGAGCAGTACTTC.

The chain has TRBV30 and TRBJ1-5; D gene uncertain. The CDR3 runs to 14 residues. Between the trimmed V and J ends, which lost 2 bases and 3 bases, there was a span of 11 bases. Looked up from germline, CDR1 is GTSNPN and CDR2 is SVGIG (reference sequence). As DNA, the CDR3 is TGTGCCTGGAGTTCCCTTTCTTACAATCAGCCCCAGCATTTT. Translating gives CAWSSLSYNQPQHF.

This clonotype was seen a handful of times. V and J are TRBV12-3 or TRBV12-4 and TRBJ2-3; 9 nucleotides match TRBD1. Trimming cost V 11 bases and J 6 bases; bases outside gene matches: 9. The CDR3 totals 13 residues. CDR3 amino acids: CAGSGTGYDTQYF. The CDR3, as DNA: TGTGCCGGTTCCGGGACAGGGTACGATACGCAGTATTTT.

This clonotype was seen many times. The CDR3 sequence: CAISRDSVYEQYF. The CDR3 DNA follows: TGTGCCATCAGTCGGGACAGCGTCTACGAGCAGTACTTC. The chain has TRBV10-3 and TRBJ2-7; 7 nucleotides align to TRBD1. The CDR3 is 13 residues long. V lost 5 bases and J lost 3; bases outside the gene matches: 4. Germline loops: CDR1 ENHRY, CDR2 SYGVKD.

The chain couples TRBV6-4 to TRBJ1-5; tentatively, D is TRBD1 (6 bases). Trimming removed 6 bases from V and 3 bases from J, with 15 bases in between. The germline V gene has CDR1 MRHNA and CDR2 SNTAGT. This CDR3 spans 15 amino acids. CDR3 coding DNA: TGTGCCAGCAGACCATGTGACAGGACCAATCAGCCCCAGCATTTT. Translating gives CASRPCDRTNQPQHF.

The table lists this clonotype with many counts. This rearrangement joins TRBV11-3 to TRBJ1-1, with D unresolved. V was pared by 3 bases and J by 0 bases, with 5 bases between. CDR3 length: 13 residues. The germline V gene encodes CDR1 SGHNT and CDR2 YENEEA. In nucleotides, the CDR3 is TGTGCCAGCAGCTTTAGCGTGAACACTGAAGCTTTCTTT. It specifies CASSFSVNTEAFF. Together with reference TRBV11-3 and TRBJ1-1, the CDR3 gives the full variable domain: EAGVVQSPRYKIIEKKQPVAFWCNPISGHNTLYWYLQNLGQGPELLIRYENEEAVDDSQLPKDRFSAERLKGVDSTLKIQPAELGDSAVYLCASSFSVNTEAFFGQGTRLTVV.

V is TRBV11-2 and J is TRBJ2-5, with unresolved D. V gave up 0 bases and J gave up 2 bases, with 13 bases separating them. This CDR3 comprises 16 residues. CDR1 and CDR2 from the germline V gene are SGHAT and FQNNGV. The CDR3 loop reads CASSLDLGRGQETQYF. The CDR3 bases are TGTGCCAGCAGCTTAGATTTGGGCAGAGGACAAGAGACCCAGTACTTC.

In this sample, this clonotype turned up many times. The rearrangement uses TRBV20-1 and TRBJ2-2; D ambiguous. Between the trimmed V and J ends, which lost 7 bases and 4 bases, there was a span of 13 bases. The CDR3 loop spans 13 amino acids. In germline, CDR1 is DFQATT, CDR2 SNEGSKA (reference sequence). The CDR3 DNA sequence: TGCAGTGTCACCGGCAAGACCACCGGGGAGCTGTTTTTT. This sequence encodes CSVTGKTTGELFF.

Here the CDR3 reads CSAREIGRGLYNEQFF. The CDR3 DNA reads TGCAGTGCTAGAGAAATTGGCAGGGGTCTTTACAATGAGCAGTTCTTC. The chain recombines TRBV20-1 with TRBJ2-1; tentatively, D is TRBD1 (6 bases). The CDR3 is 16 amino acids. With 0 bases removed from V and 4 bases from J, the gap between germline ends came to 16 bases. CDR1 DFQATT and CDR2 SNEGSKA come from the germline V gene (reference sequence).